This T cell receptor (beta chain) was retrieved from a study of control samples from healthy donors and cancer patients. Measured with immunoSEQ multiplex PCR; TCRdb has only the in-frame clones, and not every one. This sample has tens of thousands of clones, with 65% to 90% found just once. CDR3 length: 15 residues. Per the germline V gene, CDR1 is LNHNV and CDR2 is YYDKDF (reference sequence). The germline V and J ends were trimmed by 6 bases and 1 base, with 12 bases remaining between them. This receptor was identified in a woman aged 45-60 years with lung cancer. The sample comprised PBMCs. The gene calls are TRBV15 and TRBJ1-4, with TRBD1 as a possible D gene (5 bases). The CDR3 is CATRTRGLTNEKLFF. CDR3 sequence (DNA): TGTGCCACCAGGACACGGGGCCTAACTAATGAAAAACTGTTTTTT.